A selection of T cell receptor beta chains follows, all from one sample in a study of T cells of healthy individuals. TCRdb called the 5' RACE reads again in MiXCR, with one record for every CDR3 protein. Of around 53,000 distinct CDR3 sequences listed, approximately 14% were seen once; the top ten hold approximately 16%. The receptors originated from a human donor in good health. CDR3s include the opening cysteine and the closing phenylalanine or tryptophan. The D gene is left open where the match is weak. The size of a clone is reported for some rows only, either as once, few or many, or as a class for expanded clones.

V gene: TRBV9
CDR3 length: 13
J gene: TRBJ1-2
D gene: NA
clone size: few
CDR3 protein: CASSVGLSGGYTF
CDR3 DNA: TGTGCCAGCAGCGTCGGACTTTCGGGGGGCTACACCTTC

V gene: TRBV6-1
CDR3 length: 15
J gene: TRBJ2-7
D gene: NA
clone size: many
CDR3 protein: CASSPRVGAAYEQYF
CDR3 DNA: TGTGCCAGCAGTCCCCGGGTGGGGGCGGCCTACGAGCAGTACTTC

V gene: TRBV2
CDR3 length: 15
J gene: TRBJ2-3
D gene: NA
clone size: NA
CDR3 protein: CASSESDYPTDTQYF
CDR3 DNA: TGTGCCAGCAGTGAAAGCGACTACCCCACAGATACGCAGTATTTT

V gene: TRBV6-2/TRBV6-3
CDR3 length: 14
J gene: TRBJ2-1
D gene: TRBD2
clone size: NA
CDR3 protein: CASSRGGPYNEQFF
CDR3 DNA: TGTGCCAGCAGCCGGGGGGGGCCCTACAATGAGCAGTTCTTC

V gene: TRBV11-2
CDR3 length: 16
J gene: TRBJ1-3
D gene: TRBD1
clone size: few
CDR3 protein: CASSSGTGRTGNTIYF
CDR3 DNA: TGTGCCAGCAGCTCTGGGACAGGGAGGACTGGAAACACCATATATTTT

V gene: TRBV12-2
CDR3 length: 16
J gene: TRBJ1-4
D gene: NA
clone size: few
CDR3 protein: CASRLDRGRINEKLFF
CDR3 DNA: TGTGCAAGTCGCTTAGACAGGGGTCGTATCAATGAAAAACTGTTTTTT

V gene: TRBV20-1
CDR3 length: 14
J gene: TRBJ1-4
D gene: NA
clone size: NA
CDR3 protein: CSAKQGSRGEKLFF
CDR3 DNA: TGCAGTGCTAAGCAGGGAAGTCGGGGTGAAAAACTGTTTTTT

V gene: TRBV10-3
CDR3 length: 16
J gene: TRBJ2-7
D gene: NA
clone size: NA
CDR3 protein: CAISESRSGSSYEQYF
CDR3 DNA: TGTGCCATCAGTGAGTCGCGTAGCGGTAGCTCCTACGAGCAGTACTTC

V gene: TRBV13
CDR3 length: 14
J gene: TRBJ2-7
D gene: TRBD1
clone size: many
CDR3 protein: CASSRTDRAYEQYF
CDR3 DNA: TGTGCCAGCAGCCGGACGGACAGGGCGTACGAGCAGTACTTC

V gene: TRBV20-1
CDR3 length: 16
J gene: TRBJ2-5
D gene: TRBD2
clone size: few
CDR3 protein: CSARDVSGGAWETQYF
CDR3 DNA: TGCAGTGCTAGAGACGTCAGCGGGGGGGCCTGGGAGACCCAGTACTTC

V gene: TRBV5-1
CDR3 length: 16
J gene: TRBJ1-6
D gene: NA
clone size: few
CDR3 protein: CASSLDPLGRNSPLHF
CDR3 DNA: TGCGCCAGCAGCTTGGATCCCCTGGGCCGTAATTCACCCCTCCACTTT

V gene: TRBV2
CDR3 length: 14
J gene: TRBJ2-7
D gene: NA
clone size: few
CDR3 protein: CASSQLASGYEQYF
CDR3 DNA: TGTGCCAGCAGCCAACTAGCATCGGGCTACGAGCAGTACTTC

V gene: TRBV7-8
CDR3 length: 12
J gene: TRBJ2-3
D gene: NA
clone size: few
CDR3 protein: CASSDPGDTQYF
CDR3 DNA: TGTGCCAGCAGCGATCCGGGGGATACGCAGTATTTT

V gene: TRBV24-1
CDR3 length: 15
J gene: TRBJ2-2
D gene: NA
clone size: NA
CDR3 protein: CATSDLIGNTGELFF
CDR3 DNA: TGTGCCACCAGTGATTTGATCGGGAACACCGGGGAGCTGTTTTTT

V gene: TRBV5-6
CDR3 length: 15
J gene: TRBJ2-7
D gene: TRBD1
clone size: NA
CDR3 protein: CASSSGTGGIYEQYF
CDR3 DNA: TGTGCCAGCAGCTCTGGGACAGGGGGCATCTACGAGCAGTACTTC

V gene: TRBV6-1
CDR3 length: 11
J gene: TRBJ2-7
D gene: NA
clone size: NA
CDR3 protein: CASMGVVEQYF
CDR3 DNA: TGTGCCAGCATGGGGGTTGTAGAGCAGTACTTC

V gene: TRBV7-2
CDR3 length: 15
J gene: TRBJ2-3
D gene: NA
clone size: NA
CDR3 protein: CASSALWGATDTQYF
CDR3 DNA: TGTGCCAGCAGCGCGTTGTGGGGCGCTACAGATACGCAGTATTTT

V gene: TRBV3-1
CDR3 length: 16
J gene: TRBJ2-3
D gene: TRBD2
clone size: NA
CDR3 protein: CASSPSLAGLEDTQYF
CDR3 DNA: TGTGCCAGCAGCCCTTCCTTAGCGGGACTTGAAGATACGCAGTATTTT

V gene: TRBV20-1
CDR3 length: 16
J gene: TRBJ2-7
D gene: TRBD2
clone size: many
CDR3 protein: CSARAILAGGTYEQYF
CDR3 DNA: TGCAGTGCTAGAGCCATACTAGCGGGAGGAACCTACGAGCAGTACTTC